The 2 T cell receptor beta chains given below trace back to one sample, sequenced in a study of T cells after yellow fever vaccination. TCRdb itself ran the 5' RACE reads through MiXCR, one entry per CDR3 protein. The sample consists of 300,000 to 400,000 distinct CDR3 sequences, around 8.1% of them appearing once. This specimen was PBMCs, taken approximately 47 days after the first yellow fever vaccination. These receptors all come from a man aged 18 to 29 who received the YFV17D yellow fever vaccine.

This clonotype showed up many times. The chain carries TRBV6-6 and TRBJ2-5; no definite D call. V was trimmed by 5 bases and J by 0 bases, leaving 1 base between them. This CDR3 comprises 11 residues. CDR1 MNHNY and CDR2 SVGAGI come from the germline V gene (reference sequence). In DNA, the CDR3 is TGTGCCAGCAGTGACCAAGAGACCCAGTACTTC. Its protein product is CASSDQETQYF.

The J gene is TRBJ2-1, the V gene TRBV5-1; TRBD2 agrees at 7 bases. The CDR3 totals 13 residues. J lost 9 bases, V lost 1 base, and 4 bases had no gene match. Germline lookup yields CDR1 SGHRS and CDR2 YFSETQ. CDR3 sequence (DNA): TGCGCCAGCAGCTTGATCGGGGAGGGTGAGCAGTTCTTC. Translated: CASSLIGEGEQFF.